What follows describes a single T cell receptor (beta chain). These data are taken from a study of T cell changes during pregnancy in multiple sclerosis. Data came from immunoSEQ multiplex PCR; TCRdb stores just in-frame clones and leaves some out. The sample has approximately 40,000 clones, 88% seen once. The CDR3 covers 22 residues. Germline CDR1 is MDHEN and CDR2 is SYDVKM. J lost 3 bases, V lost 2 bases, and 23 bases had no gene match. The origin of this receptor is a female donor in good health, enrolled as a control in a pregnancy study. Sequences were derived from peripheral blood, sampled in the first trimester of pregnancy. This chain links TRBV28 with TRBJ2-7; 12 nucleotides agree with TRBD2. CDR3 loop: CASSLPRLAGDIPRLRFYEQYF. The CDR3 nucleotides are TGTGCCAGCAGTTTACCGCGACTAGCGGGAGACATACCACGACTCCGATTCTACGAGCAGTACTTC.